Below are 29 T cell receptor beta chains sequenced from a single sample in a study of blood T cell repertoires in COVID-19. Assay used: immunoSEQ multiplex PCR; TCRdb lists only in-frame clones, some missing. The repertoire consists of 140,000 to 150,000 clones, with roughly 90% occurring once and the leading ten covering over 1.5%. Sequences were obtained from peripheral blood. The receptors stem from an older man with acute or convalescent COVID-19.

The chain combines TRBV19 with TRBJ2-7; 8 bases map to TRBD1. The trim removed 3 bases at V and 5 bases at J, leaving 9 bases unmatched. The V gene's germline CDR1 is LNHDA and CDR2 SQIVND (reference sequence). CDR3 length: 15 residues. The CDR3 nucleotides read TGTGCCAGTAGTATCCGAGGACAGGGACCCCACGAGCAGTACTTC. Protein: CASSIRGQGPHEQYF.

V usage is TRBV7-9 and J usage is TRBJ1-4, with a weak D call TRBD1 (5 bases). CDR3 size: 14 residues. V was cut by 2 bases and J by 4 bases, with 8 bases left in between. The germline V gene encodes CDR1 SEHNR and CDR2 FQNEAQ (reference sequence). CDR3 bases: TGTGCCAGCAGCTTAACGCAGGGTAATGAAAAACTGTTTTTT. It encodes CASSLTQGNEKLFF.

The rearrangement uses TRBV9 and TRBJ2-2; 8 nucleotides align to TRBD2. CDR1 is SGDLS, CDR2 YYNGEE, per germline. This CDR3 is 16 amino acids long. Losses at the gene ends were 4 bases for V and 5 bases for J; bases not matched to a gene: 10. The CDR3 DNA reads TGTGCCAGCAGCCTAAGGGCTAGCGGGCCTACCGGGGAGCTGTTTTTT. Translated, it gives CASSLRASGPTGELFF. Drawing the rest from reference TRBV9 and TRBJ2-2, the complete variable domain is DSGVTQTPKHLITATGQRVTLRCSPRSGDLSVYWYQQSLDQGLQFLIQYYNGEERAKGNILERFSAQQFPDLHSELNLSSLELGDSALYFCASSLRASGPTGELFFGEGSRLTVL.

The V call is TRBV2, the J call TRBJ2-5, with TRBD2 matching 16 bases. Germline assignment: CDR1 SNHLY and CDR2 FYNNEI. CDR3 length equals 17 residues. V trimming: 4 bases; J trimming: 5 bases; junction bases outside the gene matches: 7. The CDR3 nucleotides are TGTGCCAGCAGTGGGTCGGGACTAGCGGGGGGGCTGGAGACCCAGTACTTC. Translating it yields CASSGSGLAGGLETQYF.

The V and J genes are TRBV28 and TRBJ2-7; 8 nucleotides align to TRBD1. After removal of 5 bases from V and 0 bases from J, the junction contained 6 bases not matched to a gene. This CDR3 comprises 15 residues. CDR1 and CDR2 (germline): MDHEN, SYDVKM. The CDR3: CASSHTGTGSYEQYF. The CDR3 DNA reads as TGTGCCAGCAGTCATACCGGGACAGGCTCCTACGAGCAGTACTTC.

J is TRBJ2-1 and V is TRBV25-1; 9 positions agree with TRBD2. The CDR3 extends over 14 amino acids. J lost 4 bases, V lost 4 bases, and 2 bases had no gene match. The germline V gene has CDR1 MGHDK and CDR2 SYGVNS. Written as DNA, the CDR3 is TGTGCCAGCAGTGTAGCGGGGGCGTACAATGAGCAGTTCTTC. It yields the protein CASSVAGAYNEQFF.

The gene calls are TRBV5-1 and TRBJ2-1; a possible D gene is TRBD2 (6 bases). The CDR3 sequence is 16 residues long. V lost 2 bases to trimming and J lost 0 bases, with 12 bases between them. Germline CDR1 and CDR2: SGHRS and YFSETQ. For the CDR3, the DNA is TGCGCCAGCAGCTTTACTAGCTTGGGCTCCTACAATGAGCAGTTCTTC. This codes for CASSFTSLGSYNEQFF.

The chain recombines TRBV6-1 with TRBJ1-6; no firm D call. Trimming took 2 bases from V and 5 from J, leaving 13 bases between them. The CDR3 contains 16 residues. The germline V gene encodes CDR1 MNHNS and CDR2 SASEGT. The CDR3 is CASSEPHITNNSPLHF. CDR3 nucleotide sequence: TGTGCCAGCAGTGAACCCCATATTACAAATAATTCACCCCTCCACTTT.

This chain uses TRBV5-4 with TRBJ2-3; 15 bases match TRBD2. Germline values: CDR1 SGHNT, CDR2 YYREEE (reference sequence). The CDR3 sequence is 17 residues long. Trimming removed 4 bases from V and 3 bases from J; junction bases left unmatched: 6. In DNA, the CDR3 is TGTGCCAGCAGCCGGGGACTAGCGGGGGGCGAAACAGATACGCAGTATTTT. Its translation is CASSRGLAGGETDTQYF.

V usage is TRBV4-1 and J usage is TRBJ1-5, with a tentative D call TRBD1 (5 bases). CDR1 and CDR2 (germline): MGHRA, YSYEKL. Trimming cost V 2 bases and J 1 base, with 12 bases left between them. The CDR3 is 16 residues long. The CDR3 DNA follows: TGCGCCAGCAGCCAACTCCCAGGGAGGAGCAATCAGCCCCAGCATTTT. Translated: CASSQLPGRSNQPQHF.

This clone was recorded once. The chain carries TRBV5-4 and TRBJ1-1; tentatively, D is TRBD1 (6 bases). Trimming took off 5 bases at V and 1 base at J, with 12 bases between the two ends. In germline, CDR1 is SGHNT, CDR2 YYREEE (reference sequence). The CDR3 extends over 14 amino acids. CDR3 amino acids: CASRAGQPNTEAFF. CDR3 nucleotides: TGTGCCAGCAGGGCAGGACAGCCGAACACTGAAGCTTTCTTT.

J is TRBJ2-2 and V is TRBV19, with D perhaps matching TRBD1 (6 bases). CDR1 LNHDA and CDR2 SQIVND come from the germline V gene (reference sequence). V was cut by 3 bases and J by 6 bases, with 8 bases left in between. The CDR3 extends over 13 amino acids. CDR3: CASSIEGAGELFF. The CDR3 nucleotides read TGTGCCAGTAGTATTGAGGGGGCCGGGGAGCTGTTTTTT. The full variable domain, its missing parts supplied by reference TRBV19 and TRBJ2-2, is DGGITQSPKYLFRKEGQNVTLSCEQNLNHDAMYWYRQDPGQGLRLIYYSQIVNDFQKGDIAEGYSVSREKKESFPLTVTSAQKNPTAFYLCASSIEGAGELFFGEGSRLTVL.

This chain uses TRBV5-1 with TRBJ1-1; TRBD1 matches 8 bases. The CDR3 covers 14 residues. The junction had 5 bases not matched to a gene; V was cut back by 0 bases and J by 7 bases. Germline loops: CDR1 SGHRS, CDR2 YFSETQ. The CDR3 DNA reads as TGCGCCAGCAGCTTGGCGGCAGGGGGCCTTGAAGCTTTCTTT. Translated: CASSLAAGGLEAFF.

The chain recombines TRBV28 with TRBJ2-7; 8 bases match TRBD1. Germline CDR1 reads MDHEN; CDR2 reads SYDVKM. The CDR3 is 14 amino acids. J was trimmed by 6 bases and V by 5 bases; bases with no gene match: 9. CDR3: CASSEQTGVSEQYF. CDR3 DNA: TGTGCCAGCAGTGAGCAGACAGGGGTGAGCGAGCAGTACTTC.

The genes are TRBV28 and TRBJ2-5; D possibly corresponds to TRBD1 (5 bases). The length of the CDR3 is 12 residues. V lost 6 bases and J lost 4, with 9 bases in between. Germline V gene data show CDR1 as MDHEN and CDR2 as SYDVKM. CDR3 in DNA: TGTGCCAGCAGGGGGCTCCCAGAGACCCAGTACTTC. Encoded protein: CASRGLPETQYF.

This chain joins TRBV11-2 and TRBJ1-3; TRBD1 is a possible D gene (5 bases). Germline V gene data show CDR1 as SGHAT and CDR2 as FQNNGV. CDR3 size: 17 residues. The V and J ends lost 4 bases and 0 bases respectively, with 16 bases between them. CDR3 protein: CASSSPVGPYSGNTIYF. CDR3 nucleotide sequence: TGTGCCAGCAGCTCACCGGTGGGGCCCTACTCTGGAAACACCATATATTTT.

The chain is built from TRBV3-1 (or the pseudogene TRBV3-2) and TRBJ1-3; 8 bases line up with TRBD1. V gave up 4 bases and J gave up 0 bases; unmatched junction bases: 14. The CDR3 totals 19 residues. Germline-derived CDR1 and CDR2 are LGHDT and YNNKEL (reference sequence). Written as DNA, the CDR3 is TGTGCCAGCAGCCTGGGAACAGGGGGTAACCAGGGCTCTGGAAACACCATATATTTT. Translation gives CASSLGTGGNQGSGNTIYF.

The chain carries TRBV6-1 and TRBJ1-1; 7 bases are shared with TRBD1. The junction had 5 bases not matched to a gene; V was cut back by 2 bases and J by 5 bases. Germline V CDR1 and CDR2: MNHNS, SASEGT. This CDR3 has 14 residues. CDR3 in amino acids: CASSEITGVTEAFF. The CDR3, as DNA: TGTGCCAGCAGTGAAATAACAGGGGTTACTGAAGCTTTCTTT.

The chain carries TRBV6-6 and TRBJ1-2, with 9 nucleotides matching TRBD1. Per the germline V gene, CDR1 is MNHNY and CDR2 is SVGAGI (reference sequence). The junction had 3 bases not matched to a gene; V was cut back by 4 bases and J by 6 bases. This CDR3 region has 13 residues. The CDR3 DNA reads as TGTGCCAGCAGTTCTGACAGGGGGGATGGCTACACCTTC. Protein: CASSSDRGDGYTF.

This clone was seen only once. The V call is TRBV6-5, the J call TRBJ2-1; D possibly corresponds to TRBD2 (5 bases). V gave up 8 bases and J gave up 10 bases, with 18 bases separating them. There are 13 residues in the CDR3. Germline V gives CDR1 MNHEY, CDR2 SVGAGI. CDR3 loop: CASGLRGIHEQFF. The CDR3, as DNA: TGTGCCAGCGGCCTTCGGGGAATTCACGAGCAGTTCTTC.

V is TRBV10-2 and J is TRBJ1-1; 7 bases map to TRBD1. CDR3 length: 14 amino acids. V shed 7 bases and J 1 base; nucleotides not matched to a gene: 6. Germline lookup yields CDR1 WSHSY and CDR2 SAAADI. Written as DNA, the CDR3 is TGCGCCAGCACTATAGGACAGGCGAACACTGAAGCTTTCTTT. This encodes CASTIGQANTEAFF.

The chain is built from TRBV6-5 and TRBJ1-1; 9 bases agree with TRBD1. The trim removed 0 bases at V and 1 base at J, leaving 0 bases unmatched. Germline V gene sequence: CDR1 MNHEY, CDR2 SVGAGI. This CDR3 region has 15 residues. CDR3 region: CASSYSGQGNTEAFF. The CDR3 DNA reads TGTGCCAGCAGTTACTCGGGACAGGGGAACACTGAAGCTTTCTTT.

This clone has only a few counts. The chain combines TRBV5-1 with TRBJ1-6; TRBD1 matches 7 bases. The germline gives CDR1 SGHRS, CDR2 YFSETQ. The CDR3 sequence is 16 residues long. Trimming removed 4 bases from V and 4 bases from J; junction bases left unmatched: 8. The CDR3 nucleotides read TGCGCCAGCAGCCGTGGAGGGACAGCATATAATTCACCCCTCCACTTT. This encodes CASSRGGTAYNSPLHF.

The table lists this clone with a few counts. The chain recombines TRBV9 with TRBJ2-7; 9 bases are a match to TRBD1. Germline CDR1 SGDLS, CDR2 YYNGEE. V dropped 3 bases and J dropped 2; count of bases not matched to a gene: 6. This CDR3 has 15 amino acids. The CDR3 nucleotides read TGTGCCAGCAGCGAAGGACAGGGGATACCCTACGAGCAGTACTTC. The encoded protein is CASSEGQGIPYEQYF.

The chain employs TRBV27 and TRBJ1-5, with 7 bases matching TRBD1. The CDR3 is 15 amino acids. V was pared by 6 bases and J by 0 bases, with 5 bases of the junction left unmatched. Germline V gene lookup returns CDR1 MNHEY and CDR2 SMNVEV (reference sequence). For the CDR3, the DNA is TGTGCCAGCAGGGCTGACAGGGATAGCAATCAGCCCCAGCATTTT. As protein: CASRADRDSNQPQHF.

This clone was recorded a few times. The V gene is TRBV5-8, the J gene TRBJ1-3; D unresolved. There are 13 residues in the CDR3. Between the trimmed V and J ends, which lost 0 bases and 3 bases, there was a span of 4 bases. CDR1 and CDR2 from the germline V gene are SGHTS and YDEGEE. CDR3 nucleotides: TGTGCCAGCAGCTTGGCCAATGGAAACACCATATATTTT. Translating it yields CASSLANGNTIYF.

The V and J genes are TRBV19 and TRBJ1-6; 7 positions match TRBD1. Germline V gene data show CDR1 as LNHDA and CDR2 as SQIVND (reference sequence). This CDR3 is 13 amino acids long. V trimming: 6 bases; J trimming: 5 bases; junction bases outside the gene matches: 1. The CDR3 nucleotides read TGTGCCAGTAGGGACAGGAATAATTCACCCCTCCACTTT. Encoded protein: CASRDRNNSPLHF.

The chain has TRBV5-1 and TRBJ1-2; 10 bases are a match to TRBD1. The CDR3 is made up of 15 amino acids. V trimming: 0 bases; J trimming: 6 bases; junction bases outside the gene matches: 5. Germline assignment: CDR1 SGHRS and CDR2 YFSETQ. DNA for the CDR3: TGCGCCAGCAGCTTGGCCATCGGACAGGGGGATGGCTACACCTTC. Protein product: CASSLAIGQGDGYTF.

V gene TRBV10-3 combines with J gene TRBJ2-5, with D perhaps TRBD2 (5 bases). The ends were cut back, 6 bases at V and 4 bases at J, with 12 bases in the middle. Germline V CDR1 and CDR2: ENHRY, SYGVKD. The CDR3 runs 13 residues. CDR3: CAIRGSRGETQYF. CDR3 coding DNA: TGTGCCATCAGGGGATCCCGGGGAGAGACCCAGTACTTC.